The 15 T cell receptor beta chains below come from one sample, sequenced in a study of shared clonotypes between healthy human individuals. Profiling relied on immunoSEQ multiplex PCR, and the TCRdb table lists in-frame clones only, not all of them. The sample contains 2 million to 2.5 million clones, approximately 96% of which appear only once. What was sequenced was naive CD4+ T cells sorted from blood. The sample's subset: CD45RA+ positively selected. The receptors were gathered from a man in his late teens or twenties in good health.

Note on this clone: At the DNA level, this CDR3 is encoded by other sequences in the same sample as well. The genes are TRBV9 and TRBJ1-1; D perhaps matches TRBD1 (6 bases). This CDR3 has 15 residues. The V end lost 3 bases, the J end lost 2 bases, and 14 bases lay between the germline ends. CDR1 and CDR2 (germline): SGDLS, YYNGEE. The CDR3 DNA sequence: TGTGCCAGCAGCGCACCCGGGACACTTAACACTGAAGCTTTCTTT. This encodes CASSAPGTLNTEAFF.

V usage is TRBV29-1 and J usage is TRBJ2-7; no reliable D call. Per the germline V gene, CDR1 is SQVTM and CDR2 is ANQGSEA. Between the trimmed V and J ends, which lost 0 bases and 0 bases, there was a span of 9 bases. CDR3 length: 14 residues. This chain's CDR3 is CSVEDQLDSYEQYF. The DNA for the CDR3 is TGCAGCGTTGAAGATCAGCTTGACTCCTACGAGCAGTACTTC.

The chain links TRBV19 to TRBJ2-3; TRBD2 aligns across 12 bases. CDR3 length: 16 amino acids. CDR1 and CDR2 from the germline V gene are LNHDA and SQIVND (reference sequence). The J segment lost 0 bases and the V segment lost 6 bases, leaving 4 bases of the junction unmatched. CDR3: CASRVLAGGSTDTQYF. The CDR3 DNA is TGTGCCAGTAGAGTACTAGCGGGAGGTAGCACAGATACGCAGTATTTT.

This clone has only one observation. The V gene is TRBV15, the J gene TRBJ2-1; 14 bases agree with TRBD2. V lost 5 bases, J lost 2 bases, and 5 bases stayed unmatched. The CDR3 has 17 amino acids. Germline CDR1 LNHNV, CDR2 YYDKDF (reference sequence). As DNA, the CDR3 is TGTGCCACCAGCCTGCGACTAGCGGGAGGGACCTACAATGAGCAGTTCTTC. This sequence encodes CATSLRLAGGTYNEQFF.

This rearrangement joins TRBV10-3 to TRBJ1-1, with 7 bases identical to TRBD1. Looked up from germline, CDR1 is ENHRY and CDR2 is SYGVKD. With 3 bases clipped from V and 5 bases from J, the junction kept 6 bases outside the gene matches. The CDR3 spans 14 residues. The CDR3 DNA follows: TGTGCCATCAGTGACTTCGACAGGGCGACTGAAGCTTTCTTT. This sequence encodes CAISDFDRATEAFF.

The chain joins TRBV7-3 to TRBJ2-1; D uncertain. The germline CDR1 and CDR2 sequences are SGHTA and FQGTGA. Trimming removed 6 bases from V and 5 bases from J, with 11 bases in between. The CDR3 contains 13 residues. The CDR3 DNA follows: TGTGCCAGCAGTAATGGGAATAACAATGAGCAGTTCTTC. It translates to CASSNGNNNEQFF.

Comments on this clone: This CDR3 is also generated by other DNA sequences in the sample. The chain is built from TRBV5-1 and TRBJ1-6, with 8 bases aligning to TRBD1. The germline V gene has CDR1 SGHRS and CDR2 YFSETQ. The J segment lost 7 bases and the V segment lost 0 bases, leaving 3 bases of the junction unmatched. The CDR3 contains 15 residues. CDR3 protein: CASSLGTGNNSPLHF. Here the CDR3 DNA reads TGCGCCAGCAGCTTGGGGACAGGGAACAATTCACCCCTCCACTTT.

This chain joins TRBV7-9 and TRBJ2-7; possibly TRBD1 for D (6 bases). The CDR3 totals 15 residues. Germline V gene data show CDR1 as SEHNR and CDR2 as FQNEAQ (reference sequence). Trimming pared 4 bases from V and 3 bases from J, leaving 16 bases between. The DNA of the CDR3 is TGTGCCAGCAGCTCGTTGGGGGCAGGGAGCTACGAGCAGTACTTC. As protein: CASSSLGAGSYEQYF.

This clone is a singleton in its sample. The sample contains more than one DNA sequence encoding this CDR3. V usage is TRBV7-2 and J usage is TRBJ1-4; D is ambiguous. Trimming took 4 bases from V and 3 from J, leaving 12 bases between them. The CDR3 sequence is 15 residues long. Germline CDR1 is SGHTA and CDR2 is FQGNSA. CDR3 DNA sequence: TGTGCCAGCAGCTCCTCAGGCGTCCCTAATGAAAAACTGTTTTTT. Translation: CASSSSGVPNEKLFF. Complete variable domain (other parts from reference TRBV7-2 and TRBJ1-4): GAGVSQSPSNKVTEKGKDVELRCDPISGHTALYWYRQSLGQGLEFLIYFQGNSAPDKSGLPSDRFSAERTGGSVSTLTIQRTQQEDSAVYLCASSSSGVPNEKLFFGSGTQLSVL.

The CDR3 is CASSRWTGGSYEQYF. CDR3 DNA sequence: TGTGCCAGCAGTAGATGGACAGGGGGGTCCTACGAGCAGTACTTC. This chain joins TRBV6-1 and TRBJ2-7; 10 bases match TRBD1. V was clipped by 5 bases and J by 1 base; unmatched bases: 5. Germline values: CDR1 MNHNS, CDR2 SASEGT. This CDR3 is 15 amino acids long.

The chain carries TRBV10-3 and TRBJ2-7; D not resolved. The germline CDR1 and CDR2 sequences are ENHRY and SYGVKD. The CDR3 is 14 amino acids. V dropped 0 bases and J dropped 4 bases, with 10 bases sitting between them. CDR3 nucleotide sequence: TGTGCCATCAGTGAGTCCGTCTTAGCTTACGAGCAGTACTTC. Its protein is CAISESVLAYEQYF.

V and J are TRBV19 and TRBJ1-5, with no clear D. V lost 10 bases, J lost 5 bases, and 15 bases lay in between. Germline CDR1 reads LNHDA; CDR2 reads SQIVND (reference sequence). CDR3 length: 13 residues. CDR3 nucleotide sequence: TGTGCCACCGGTACAGTACGGGATCAGCCCCAGCATTTT. Translated: CATGTVRDQPQHF.

The rearrangement uses TRBV5-1 and TRBJ2-7; 7 bases agree with TRBD1. Trimming took 0 bases from V and 6 from J; bases not matched to a gene: 9. There are 15 residues in the CDR3. Germline values: CDR1 SGHRS, CDR2 YFSETQ. In DNA form, the CDR3 reads TGCGCCAGCAGCTTGGTAACAGGGGAGTGGAGCGAGCAGTACTTC. Protein: CASSLVTGEWSEQYF.

J is TRBJ2-3 and V is TRBV6-1, with D hard to call. There are 15 residues in the CDR3. Trimming took off 2 bases at V and 1 base at J, with 10 bases between the two ends. In germline, CDR1 is MNHNS, CDR2 SASEGT. This chain's CDR3 is CASSEMGIGTDTQYF. DNA for the CDR3: TGTGCCAGCAGTGAAATGGGTATTGGCACAGATACGCAGTATTTT.

On this clone itself: Other DNA variants within this sample encode the same CDR3. J is TRBJ1-5 and V is TRBV10-3; D ambiguous. Germline assignment: CDR1 ENHRY and CDR2 SYGVKD. This CDR3 comprises 13 residues. Trimming cost V 3 bases and J 0 bases, with 3 bases left between them. The CDR3 DNA is TGTGCCATCAGTGAATATAGCAATCAGCCCCAGCATTTT. Translating it yields CAISEYSNQPQHF.